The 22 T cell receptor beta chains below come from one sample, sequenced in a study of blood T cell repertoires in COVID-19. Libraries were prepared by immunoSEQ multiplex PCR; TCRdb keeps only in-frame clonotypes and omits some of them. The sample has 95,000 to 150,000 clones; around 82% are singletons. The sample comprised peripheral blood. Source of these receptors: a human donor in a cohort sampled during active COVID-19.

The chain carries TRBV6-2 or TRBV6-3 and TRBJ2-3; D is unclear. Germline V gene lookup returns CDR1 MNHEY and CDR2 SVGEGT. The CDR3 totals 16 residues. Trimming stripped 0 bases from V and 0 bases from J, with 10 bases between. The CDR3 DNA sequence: TGTGCCAGCAGTTACTCTCCCGGAGCCAGCACAGATACGCAGTATTTT. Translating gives CASSYSPGASTDTQYF.

CDR3 in DNA: TGTGCCACCAGCAGAGAGCCTACAGGGAATCAGCCCCAGCATTTT. Translating it yields CATSREPTGNQPQHF. This chain joins TRBV15 and TRBJ1-5; a weak D match, TRBD1 (6 bases). The CDR3 is made up of 15 amino acids. CDR1 is LNHNV, CDR2 YYDKDF, per germline (reference sequence). V was shortened by 0 bases and J by 4 bases, with 10 bases between the two germline ends.

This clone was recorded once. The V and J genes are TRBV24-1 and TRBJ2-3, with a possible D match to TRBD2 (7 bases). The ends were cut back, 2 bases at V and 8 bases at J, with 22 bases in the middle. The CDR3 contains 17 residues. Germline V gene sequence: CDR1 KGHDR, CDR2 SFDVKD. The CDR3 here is CATSDSGGPDLRGTQYF. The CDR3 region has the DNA TGTGCCACCAGTGATTCCGGGGGGCCCGACCTTAGGGGTACGCAGTATTTT.

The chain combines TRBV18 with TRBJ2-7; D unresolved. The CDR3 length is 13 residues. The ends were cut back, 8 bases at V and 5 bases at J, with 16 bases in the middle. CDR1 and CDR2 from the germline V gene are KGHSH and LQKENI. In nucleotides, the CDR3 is TGTGCCAGCCTCCCCCCAGGTGGCGACGAGCAGTACTTC. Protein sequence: CASLPPGGDEQYF.

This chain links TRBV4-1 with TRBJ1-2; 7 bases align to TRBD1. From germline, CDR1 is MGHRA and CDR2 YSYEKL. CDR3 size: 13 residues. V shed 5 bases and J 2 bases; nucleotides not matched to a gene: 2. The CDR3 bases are TGCGCCAGCAGCGTGGGACAGAACTATGGCTACACCTTC. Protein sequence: CASSVGQNYGYTF.

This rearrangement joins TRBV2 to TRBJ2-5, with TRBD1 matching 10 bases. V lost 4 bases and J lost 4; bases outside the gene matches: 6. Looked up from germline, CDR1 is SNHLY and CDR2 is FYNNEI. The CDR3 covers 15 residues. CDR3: CASSGQGAKGETQYF. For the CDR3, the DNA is TGTGCCAGCAGTGGACAGGGGGCGAAGGGAGAGACCCAGTACTTC.

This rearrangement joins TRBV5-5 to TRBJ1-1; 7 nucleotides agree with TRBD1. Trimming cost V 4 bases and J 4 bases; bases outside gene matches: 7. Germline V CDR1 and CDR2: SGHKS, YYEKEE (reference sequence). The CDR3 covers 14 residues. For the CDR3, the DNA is TGTGCCAGCAGCGCGGAGGGGGCGCGCACTGAAGCTTTCTTT. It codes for CASSAEGARTEAFF.

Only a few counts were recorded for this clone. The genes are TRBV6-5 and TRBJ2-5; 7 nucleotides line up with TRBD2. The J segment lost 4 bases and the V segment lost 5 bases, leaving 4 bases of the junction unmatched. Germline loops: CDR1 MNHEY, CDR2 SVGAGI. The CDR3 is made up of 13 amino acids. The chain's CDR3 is CASSPTSPETQYF. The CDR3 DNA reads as TGTGCCAGCAGTCCGACTAGCCCAGAGACCCAGTACTTC.

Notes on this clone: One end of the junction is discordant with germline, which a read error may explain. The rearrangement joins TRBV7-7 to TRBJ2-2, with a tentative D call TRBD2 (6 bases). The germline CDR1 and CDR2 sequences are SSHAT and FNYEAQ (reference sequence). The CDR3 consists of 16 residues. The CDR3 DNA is TGTGCTAGCAGCTTAGTTGGCGGGAAGAACACCGGGGAGCTGTTTTTT. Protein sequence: CASSLVGGKNTGELFF.

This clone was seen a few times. The CDR3 region is CASSQDHRTQYF. In DNA form, the CDR3 reads TGTGCCAGCAGCCAAGATCACAGGACCCAGTACTTC. The chain combines TRBV3-1 (or the pseudogene TRBV3-2) with TRBJ2-5; D remains ambiguous. Trimming removed 0 bases at V and 7 bases at J, with 6 bases between. The CDR3 contains 12 residues. CDR1 LGHDT and CDR2 YNNKEL come from the germline V gene (reference sequence).

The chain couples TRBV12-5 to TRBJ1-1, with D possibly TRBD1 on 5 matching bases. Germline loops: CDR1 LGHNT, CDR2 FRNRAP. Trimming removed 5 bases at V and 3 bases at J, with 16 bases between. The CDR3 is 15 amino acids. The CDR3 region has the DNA TGTGCTAGTGGTACTGAATTAGGCAGGGACACTGAAGCTTTCTTT. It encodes CASGTELGRDTEAFF.

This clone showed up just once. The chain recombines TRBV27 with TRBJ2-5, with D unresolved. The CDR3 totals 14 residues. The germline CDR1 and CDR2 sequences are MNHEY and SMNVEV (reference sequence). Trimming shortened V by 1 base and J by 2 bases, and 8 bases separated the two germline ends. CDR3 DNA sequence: TGTGCCAGCAGTTTATTTCCGCAGCAAGAGACCCAGTACTTC. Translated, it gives CASSLFPQQETQYF.

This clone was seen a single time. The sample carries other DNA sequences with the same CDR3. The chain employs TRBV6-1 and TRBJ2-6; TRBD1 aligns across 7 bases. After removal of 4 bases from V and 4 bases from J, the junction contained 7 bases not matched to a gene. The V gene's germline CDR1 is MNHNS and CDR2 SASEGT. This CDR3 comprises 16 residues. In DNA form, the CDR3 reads TGTGCCAGCAGTGCGGGAACAGGGGCCGGGGCCAACGTCCTGACTTTC. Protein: CASSAGTGAGANVLTF.

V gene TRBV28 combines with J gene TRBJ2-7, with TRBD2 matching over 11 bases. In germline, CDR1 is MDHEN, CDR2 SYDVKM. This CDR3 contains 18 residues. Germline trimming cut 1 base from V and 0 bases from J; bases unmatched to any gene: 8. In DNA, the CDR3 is TGTGCCAGCAGTTTATCCGCTAGCGGGGGGAATCCCTCCTACGAGCAGTACTTC. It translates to CASSLSASGGNPSYEQYF. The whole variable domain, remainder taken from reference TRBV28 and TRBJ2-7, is DVKVTQSSRYLVKRTGEKVFLECVQDMDHENMFWYRQDPGLGLRLIYFSYDVKMKEKGDIPEGYSVSREKKERFSLILESASTNQTSMYLCASSLSASGGNPSYEQYFGPGTRLTVT.

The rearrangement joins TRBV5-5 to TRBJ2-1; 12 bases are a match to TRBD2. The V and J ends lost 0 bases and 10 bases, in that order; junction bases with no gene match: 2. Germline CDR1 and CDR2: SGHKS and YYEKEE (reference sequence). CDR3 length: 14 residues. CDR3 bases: TGTGCCAGCAGCTTGGAACTAGCGGGGGGAGAGCAGTTCTTC. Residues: CASSLELAGGEQFF.

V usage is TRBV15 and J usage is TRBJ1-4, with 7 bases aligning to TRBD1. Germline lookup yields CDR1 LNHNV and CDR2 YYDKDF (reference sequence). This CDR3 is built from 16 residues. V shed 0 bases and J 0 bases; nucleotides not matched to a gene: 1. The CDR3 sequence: CATSRDGTATNEKLFF. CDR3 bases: TGTGCCACCAGCAGAGATGGGACAGCAACTAATGAAAAACTGTTTTTT.

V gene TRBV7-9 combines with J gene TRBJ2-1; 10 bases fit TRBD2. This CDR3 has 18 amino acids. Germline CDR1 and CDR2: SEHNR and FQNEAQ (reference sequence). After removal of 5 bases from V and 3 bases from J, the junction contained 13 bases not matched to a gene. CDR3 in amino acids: CASSKTAGGPDVYNEQFF. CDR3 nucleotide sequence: TGTGCCAGCAGCAAAACAGCGGGGGGGCCGGATGTCTACAATGAGCAGTTCTTC.

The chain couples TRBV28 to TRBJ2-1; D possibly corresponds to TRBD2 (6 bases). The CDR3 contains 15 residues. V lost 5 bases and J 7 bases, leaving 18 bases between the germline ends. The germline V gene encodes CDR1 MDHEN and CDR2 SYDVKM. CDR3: CASSPSGGPGNEQFF. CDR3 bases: TGTGCCAGCAGTCCATCCGGGGGACCGGGGAATGAGCAGTTCTTC.

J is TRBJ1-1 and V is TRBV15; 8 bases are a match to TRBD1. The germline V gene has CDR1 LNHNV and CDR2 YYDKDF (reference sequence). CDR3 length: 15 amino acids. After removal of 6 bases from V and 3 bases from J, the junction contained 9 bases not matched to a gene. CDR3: CATRRTGSWYTEAFF. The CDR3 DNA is TGTGCCACCAGGAGGACAGGGTCGTGGTACACTGAAGCTTTCTTT.

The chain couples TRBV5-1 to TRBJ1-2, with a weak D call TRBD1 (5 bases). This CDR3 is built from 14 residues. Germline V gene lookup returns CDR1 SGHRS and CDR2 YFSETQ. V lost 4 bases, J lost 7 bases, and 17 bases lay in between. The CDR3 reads CASSGDSSWSGYTF. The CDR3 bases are TGCGCCAGCAGCGGAGACAGTTCGTGGAGTGGCTACACCTTC. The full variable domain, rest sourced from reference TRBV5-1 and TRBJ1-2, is KAGVTQTPRYLIKTRGQQVTLSCSPISGHRSVSWYQQTPGQGLQFLFEYFSETQRNKGNFPGRFSGRQFSNSRSEMNVSTLELGDSALYLCASSGDSSWSGYTFGSGTRLTVV.

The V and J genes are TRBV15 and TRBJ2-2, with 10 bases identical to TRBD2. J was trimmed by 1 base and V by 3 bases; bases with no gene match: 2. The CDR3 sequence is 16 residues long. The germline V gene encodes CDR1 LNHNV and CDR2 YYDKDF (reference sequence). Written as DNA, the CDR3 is TGTGCCACCAGCAGCCGACTAGCGGGGAACACCGGGGAGCTGTTTTTT. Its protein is CATSSRLAGNTGELFF.

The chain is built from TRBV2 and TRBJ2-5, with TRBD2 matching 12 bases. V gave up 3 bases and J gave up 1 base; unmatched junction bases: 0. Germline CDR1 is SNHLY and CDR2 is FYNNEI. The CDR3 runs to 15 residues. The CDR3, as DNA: TGTGCCAGCAGTGAGACTAGCGGGGGCCAAGAGACCCAGTACTTC. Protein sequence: CASSETSGGQETQYF.